Sequencing of this T cell receptor beta chain was carried out in a study of preoperative IRX-2 immunotherapy in early breast cancer. The CDR3 is made up of 13 amino acids. Trimming took 6 bases from V and 4 from J, leaving 12 bases between them. In germline, CDR1 is PRHDT, CDR2 FYEKMQ (reference sequence). Treatment in this sample: preoperative locoregional IRX-2 cytokine immunotherapy. Patients received preoperative, locoregional IRX-2 cytokine immunotherapy in a phase Ib study. Sequencing used immunoSEQ multiplex PCR; TCRdb keeps in-frame clones, though not all of them. The data show around 34,000 clones, nearly 95% seen once.

Collection took place from a patient treated with IRX-2 immunotherapy. The TCR was taken from a human donor with breast cancer. V and J are TRBV13 and TRBJ2-5; perhaps D is TRBD1 or TRBD2 (5 bases each). The CDR3 DNA follows: TGTGCCAGCAGGGGGATGGGACGAGAGACCCAGTACTTC. Translation: CASRGMGRETQYF.